This is a list of T cell receptor beta chains from one sample in a study of technical replicates of blood from a handful of donors. The repertoire was sequenced with immunoSEQ multiplex PCR; TCRdb's copy has only in-frame clones and lacks some. The table shows roughly 90,000 clones, with 94% occurring only once. Sequencing was done on a sample of T cells isolated from PBMCs. Receptor source: a human donor in good health. CDR3s include the opening cysteine and the closing phenylalanine or tryptophan. Fields, in order: V gene, J gene, CDR3 protein.

TRBV29-1	TRBJ2-6	CSVRGGGGSGANVLTF
TRBV29-1	TRBJ1-1	CSALPTTGNTEAFF
TRBV6-5	TRBJ2-1	CASRRDRGDNEQFF
TRBV5-4	TRBJ2-7	CASSLVHLGFSPYEQYF
TRBV5-5	TRBJ2-7	CASSLGQGADEQYF
TRBV7-9	TRBJ2-1	CASSGRTSGVGEQFF
TRBV5-6	TRBJ2-3	CASSQKRGAGTDTQYF
TRBV30	TRBJ2-5	CAWTPGETQYF
TRBV5-1	TRBJ1-2	CASSLELGGPWRGYTF
TRBV10-1	TRBJ2-5	CASSTGFQETQYF
TRBV10-3	TRBJ2-1	CAINQQQGNEQFF
TRBV4-1	TRBJ1-4	CASSRPPLTTFRGTNEKLFF
TRBV11-3	TRBJ2-1	CASGQEASSYHEQFF
TRBV27	TRBJ2-2	CASRTPRTGLNTGELFF
TRBV7-9	TRBJ2-1	CASVNPGLESNEQFF
TRBV29-1	TRBJ2-1	CSVAPSLNEQFF
TRBV2	TRBJ2-6	CASSAGQGISGANVLTF
TRBV5-1	TRBJ1-4	CASSRGQGNEKLFF
TRBV10-3	TRBJ2-5	CAIRGLQETQYF
TRBV27	TRBJ2-7	CASSLRGLAGEYVQYF
TRBV7-2	TRBJ2-7	CASSLDPSYEQYF
TRBV15	TRBJ2-3	CATSRDSRGTDTQYF
TRBV30	TRBJ1-5	CAWSGGRGRFDQPQHF
TRBV27	TRBJ2-2	CASSPLGGNTGELFF
TRBV6-4	TRBJ2-2	CASSDRRLGELFF